This is a list of T cell receptor beta chains from one sample in a study of T-cell reconstitution after alpha-beta-depleted transplantation in children. Each CDR3 protein is one row after TCRdb ran MiXCR on the PCR reads. The sample contains approximately 83,000 distinct CDR3 sequences, roughly an eighth of which appear only once. The material sequenced was PBMCs from the stem cell graft donor, taken from the stem cell graft. Every receptor here comes from a human donor who donated a stem cell graft to a child with inherited bone marrow failure. Each CDR3 is given with its conserved first and last residue. Fields, in order: V gene, clone size, D gene, J gene, CDR3 DNA, CDR3 protein. The D gene is left open where the match is weak. Some rows mark clone size as missing; the rest say once, few, many or name a class of expanded clone.

v_gene: TRBV5-6; abundance: many; d_gene: NA; j_gene: TRBJ1-4; CDR3nt: TGTGCCAGCAGCCCCGGGACAACAACTAATGAAAAACTGTTTTTT; CDR3aa: CASSPGTTTNEKLFF
v_gene: TRBV20-1; abundance: many; d_gene: NA; j_gene: TRBJ1-1; CDR3nt: TGCAGTGCTAGAGATCCTGGGGGCTCGAACACTGAAGCTTTCTTT; CDR3aa: CSARDPGGSNTEAFF
v_gene: TRBV2; abundance: many; d_gene: TRBD1; j_gene: TRBJ2-1; CDR3nt: TGTGCCAGCTTCGAGGGGGCACATGACTACAATGAGCAGTTCTTC; CDR3aa: CASFEGAHDYNEQFF
v_gene: TRBV12-5; abundance: NA; d_gene: NA; j_gene: TRBJ1-1; CDR3nt: TGTGCTAGTGCTATATCTACTAACACTGAAGCTTTCTTT; CDR3aa: CASAISTNTEAFF
v_gene: TRBV11-2; abundance: NA; d_gene: NA; j_gene: TRBJ2-1; CDR3nt: TGTGCCAGCAGCTTAGTCGCATCGAGCTCCTACAATGAGCAGTTCTTC; CDR3aa: CASSLVASSSYNEQFF
v_gene: TRBV2; abundance: NA; d_gene: NA; j_gene: TRBJ2-7; CDR3nt: TGTGCCAGCAGTGAAGTCGAGCAGTACTTC; CDR3aa: CASSEVEQYF
v_gene: TRBV18; abundance: many; d_gene: NA; j_gene: TRBJ2-5; CDR3nt: TGTGCCAGCTCACCTGTCGGCAAAGAGACCCAGTACTTC; CDR3aa: CASSPVGKETQYF
v_gene: TRBV4-2; abundance: many; d_gene: TRBD2; j_gene: TRBJ2-2; CDR3nt: TGTGCCAGCAGCCAAGAACCGGGACTAGCGGGAGGAAGGGGGGAGCTGTTTTTT; CDR3aa: CASSQEPGLAGGRGELFF
v_gene: TRBV6-2/TRBV6-3; abundance: few; d_gene: NA; j_gene: TRBJ2-7; CDR3nt: TGTGCCAGCAGTTACTTCCTTAGGTACGAGCAGTACTTC; CDR3aa: CASSYFLRYEQYF
v_gene: TRBV6-2/TRBV6-3; abundance: many; d_gene: NA; j_gene: TRBJ1-2; CDR3nt: TGTGCCAGCAGTCCAAGGGACCTTTATGGCTACACCTTC; CDR3aa: CASSPRDLYGYTF
v_gene: TRBV3-1; abundance: NA; d_gene: TRBD2; j_gene: TRBJ2-3; CDR3nt: TGTGCCAGCAGCCACCTAGCGGGGCAGAACACAGATACGCAGTATTTT; CDR3aa: CASSHLAGQNTDTQYF
v_gene: TRBV28; abundance: many; d_gene: TRBD1; j_gene: TRBJ2-3; CDR3nt: TGTGCCAGCAGTAAAAACAGGGGGGTCACAGATACGCAGTATTTT; CDR3aa: CASSKNRGVTDTQYF
v_gene: TRBV5-4; abundance: many; d_gene: NA; j_gene: TRBJ2-5; CDR3nt: TGTGCCAGCAGCTTGGGAGGAGGGCTAGGGGAGACCCAGTACTTC; CDR3aa: CASSLGGGLGETQYF
v_gene: TRBV28; abundance: many; d_gene: TRBD2; j_gene: TRBJ2-5; CDR3nt: TGTGCCACCGGTCGGGGGGAAGAGACCCAGTACTTC; CDR3aa: CATGRGEETQYF
v_gene: TRBV3-1; abundance: NA; d_gene: NA; j_gene: TRBJ1-1; CDR3nt: TGTGCCACCTGCGAGATGAACACTGAAGCTTTCTTT; CDR3aa: CATCEMNTEAFF
v_gene: TRBV5-1; abundance: many; d_gene: NA; j_gene: TRBJ1-1; CDR3nt: TGCGCCAGCAGCCCGGGACCGAACACTGAAGCTTTCTTT; CDR3aa: CASSPGPNTEAFF
v_gene: TRBV3-1; abundance: many; d_gene: NA; j_gene: TRBJ1-1; CDR3nt: TGTGCCAGCAGCCAAGTTCGGGGCGGAGTGACTGAAGCTTTCTTT; CDR3aa: CASSQVRGGVTEAFF
v_gene: TRBV6-2/TRBV6-3; abundance: many; d_gene: TRBD1; j_gene: TRBJ1-5; CDR3nt: TGTGCCAGCAGTCCTATAACCCGACAGGGGAACGGTTATCAGCCCCAGCATTTT; CDR3aa: CASSPITRQGNGYQPQHF
v_gene: TRBV7-2; abundance: many; d_gene: NA; j_gene: TRBJ2-7; CDR3nt: TGTGCCAGCAGCTTAGCCCCACTAGGCTACGAGCAGTACTTC; CDR3aa: CASSLAPLGYEQYF
v_gene: TRBV6-5; abundance: many; d_gene: NA; j_gene: TRBJ1-1; CDR3nt: TGTGCCAGCAGTTACGGGGGCCGGGGACTGAACACTGAAGCTTTCTTT; CDR3aa: CASSYGGRGLNTEAFF
v_gene: TRBV5-1; abundance: many; d_gene: NA; j_gene: TRBJ2-7; CDR3nt: TGCGCCAGCAGCTTGGAGGGGACCACCTACTACGAGCAGTACTTC; CDR3aa: CASSLEGTTYYEQYF
v_gene: TRBV11-2; abundance: NA; d_gene: NA; j_gene: TRBJ2-3; CDR3nt: TGTGCCAGCAGCTTGTTCGGGGACCCTCGCACAGATACGCAGTATTTT; CDR3aa: CASSLFGDPRTDTQYF
v_gene: TRBV20-1; abundance: once; d_gene: NA; j_gene: TRBJ1-3; CDR3nt: TGCAGTGCTAGCGAGGGTCGGGCTGGAAACACCATATATTTT; CDR3aa: CSASEGRAGNTIYF
v_gene: TRBV24-1; abundance: many; d_gene: NA; j_gene: TRBJ1-2; CDR3nt: TGTGCCACCAGTGAGGCAGGCTATAACTATGGCTACACCTTC; CDR3aa: CATSEAGYNYGYTF
v_gene: TRBV20-1; abundance: many; d_gene: TRBD1; j_gene: TRBJ1-1; CDR3nt: TGCAGTGCTGGACAGGGGGCACAGAACACTGAAGCTTTCTTT; CDR3aa: CSAGQGAQNTEAFF
v_gene: TRBV20-1; abundance: NA; d_gene: TRBD2; j_gene: TRBJ2-7; CDR3nt: TGCTGTGCTAGAGGAACTAGCGGGAGGCCCTACGAGCAGTACTTC; CDR3aa: CCARGTSGRPYEQYF
v_gene: TRBV20-1; abundance: many; d_gene: TRBD2; j_gene: TRBJ2-2; CDR3nt: TGCAGTGCTAGTAAATCCGGGAGGGCCTTTCAAGGGGAGCTGTTTTTT; CDR3aa: CSASKSGRAFQGELFF
v_gene: TRBV7-3; abundance: many; d_gene: TRBD2; j_gene: TRBJ2-1; CDR3nt: TGTGCCAGCAGCTTAATGAGCGGGAAAGACAATGAGCAGTTCTTC; CDR3aa: CASSLMSGKDNEQFF
v_gene: TRBV28; abundance: many; d_gene: NA; j_gene: TRBJ2-6; CDR3nt: TGTGCCAGCAGTCCCCATGGCGGGGCCAACGTCCTGACTTTC; CDR3aa: CASSPHGGANVLTF
v_gene: TRBV20-1; abundance: many; d_gene: NA; j_gene: TRBJ1-1; CDR3nt: TGCAGTGCTAGGGGAGGACGGTTGAACACTGAAGCTTTCTTT; CDR3aa: CSARGGRLNTEAFF
v_gene: TRBV5-4; abundance: many; d_gene: NA; j_gene: TRBJ1-3; CDR3nt: TGTGCCAGCAGCTTGTTGCTCATCTCGGGAAACACCATATATTTT; CDR3aa: CASSLLLISGNTIYF
v_gene: TRBV29-1; abundance: NA; d_gene: NA; j_gene: TRBJ1-2; CDR3nt: TGCAGCGTTGAAGGGACGGAGGCCGGCTACACCTTC; CDR3aa: CSVEGTEAGYTF
v_gene: TRBV19; abundance: many; d_gene: NA; j_gene: TRBJ1-5; CDR3nt: TGTGCCAGTAGTATAGAGGGTAGCCGCTCCAATCAGCCCCAGCATTTT; CDR3aa: CASSIEGSRSNQPQHF
v_gene: TRBV5-1; abundance: many; d_gene: NA; j_gene: TRBJ2-2; CDR3nt: TGCGCCAGCAGCCCGACCCCCCAGGGGAACACCGGGGAGCTGTTTTTT; CDR3aa: CASSPTPQGNTGELFF
v_gene: TRBV10-3; abundance: many; d_gene: TRBD2; j_gene: TRBJ2-2; CDR3nt: TGTGCCATCAGGCCCGGGGGGGACACCGGGGAGCTGTTTTTT; CDR3aa: CAIRPGGDTGELFF
v_gene: TRBV7-7; abundance: few; d_gene: NA; j_gene: TRBJ2-1; CDR3nt: TGTGCCAGCAGCATGGGACCCGGGACGTCTCCCAATGAGCAGTTCTTC; CDR3aa: CASSMGPGTSPNEQFF
v_gene: TRBV7-9; abundance: many; d_gene: NA; j_gene: TRBJ1-1; CDR3nt: TGTGCCAGCAGCTTAGCCGGCACCGTGGGGACTGAAGCTTTCTTT; CDR3aa: CASSLAGTVGTEAFF
v_gene: TRBV27; abundance: many; d_gene: NA; j_gene: TRBJ2-6; CDR3nt: TGTGCCAGCAGTTTGGTGGGTGGGGCCAACGTCCTGACTTTC; CDR3aa: CASSLVGGANVLTF
v_gene: TRBV6-5; abundance: many; d_gene: TRBD2; j_gene: TRBJ2-2; CDR3nt: TGTGCCAGCAGACCATCTCCGACTAGCGGGGGGGCCGCCGGGGAGCTGTTTTTT; CDR3aa: CASRPSPTSGGAAGELFF
v_gene: TRBV12-3/TRBV12-4; abundance: many; d_gene: NA; j_gene: TRBJ1-5; CDR3nt: TGTGCCAGCAGTTTACTGAATCAGCCCCAGCATTTT; CDR3aa: CASSLLNQPQHF
v_gene: TRBV10-3; abundance: many; d_gene: NA; j_gene: TRBJ1-2; CDR3nt: TGTGCCATCAGTGATGGGGCGCTTAACTATGGCTACACCTTC; CDR3aa: CAISDGALNYGYTF
v_gene: TRBV2; abundance: many; d_gene: NA; j_gene: TRBJ2-1; CDR3nt: TGTGCCAGCAGTGAAATTAGGGGAACGGGCAATGAGCAGTTCTTC; CDR3aa: CASSEIRGTGNEQFF